Sequencing of this TCR beta chain was carried out in a study of cytomegalovirus exposure and HLA in healthy donors. Turning to the study itself: The approximately 120 validation repertoires were produced on the same platform as the 670 or so repertoires of the first cohort. This was reported in a later analysis.

Donors came from a validation cohort of 90 to 150 subjects, distinct from the first 666-subject cohort. This clone was found a few times. Sequencing was performed with immunoSEQ multiplex PCR; in TCRdb, only in-frame clones are kept and a portion is missing. The table shows 60,000 to 90,000 clones, with over 80% occurring only once. Germline CDR1 reads SEHNR; CDR2 reads FQNEAQ (reference sequence). This CDR3 has 12 residues. V was trimmed by 4 bases and J by 3 bases, leaving 6 bases between them. Sequencing input: PBMCs. The rearrangement links TRBV7-9 to TRBJ1-2; D not resolved. This clonotype was obtained from a man aged 30-40 years in good health and CMV-seronegative. The CDR3 protein is CASSYSDYGYTF. DNA of the CDR3: TGTGCCAGCAGCTATTCCGACTATGGCTACACCTTC. The variable domain in full, completed from reference TRBV7-9 and TRBJ1-2, reads DTGVSQNPRHKITKRGQNVTFRCDPISEHNRLYWYRQTLGQGPEFLTYFQNEAQLEKSRLLSDRFSAERPKGSFSTLEIQRTEQGDSAMYLCASSYSDYGYTFGSGTRLTVV.